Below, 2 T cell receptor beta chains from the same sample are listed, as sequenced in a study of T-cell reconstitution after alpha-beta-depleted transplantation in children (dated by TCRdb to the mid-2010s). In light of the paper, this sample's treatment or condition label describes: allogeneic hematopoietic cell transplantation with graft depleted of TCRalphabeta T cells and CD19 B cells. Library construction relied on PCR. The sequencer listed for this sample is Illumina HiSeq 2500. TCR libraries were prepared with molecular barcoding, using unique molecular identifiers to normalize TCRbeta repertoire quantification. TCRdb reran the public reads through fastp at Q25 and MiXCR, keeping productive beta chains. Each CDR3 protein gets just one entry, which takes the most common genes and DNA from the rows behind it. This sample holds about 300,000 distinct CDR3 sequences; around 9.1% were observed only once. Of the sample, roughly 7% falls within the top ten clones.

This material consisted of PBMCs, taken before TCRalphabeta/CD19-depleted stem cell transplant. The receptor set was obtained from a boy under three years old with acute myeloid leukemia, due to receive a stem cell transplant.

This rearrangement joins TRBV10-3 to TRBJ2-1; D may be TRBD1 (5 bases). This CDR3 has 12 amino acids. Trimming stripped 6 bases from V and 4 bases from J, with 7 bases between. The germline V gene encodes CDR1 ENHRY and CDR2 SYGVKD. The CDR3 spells CAISRVYNEQFF. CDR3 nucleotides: TGTGCCATCAGCAGGGTTTACAATGAGCAGTTCTTC.

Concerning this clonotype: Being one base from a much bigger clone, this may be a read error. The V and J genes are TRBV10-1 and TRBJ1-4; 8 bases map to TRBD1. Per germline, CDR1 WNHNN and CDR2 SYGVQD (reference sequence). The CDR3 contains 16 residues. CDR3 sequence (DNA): TGCGCCAGCAGTGACCGAGGACAGGGCCAAGTTGAAAAACTGATTTTT. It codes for CASSDRGQGQVEKLIF.